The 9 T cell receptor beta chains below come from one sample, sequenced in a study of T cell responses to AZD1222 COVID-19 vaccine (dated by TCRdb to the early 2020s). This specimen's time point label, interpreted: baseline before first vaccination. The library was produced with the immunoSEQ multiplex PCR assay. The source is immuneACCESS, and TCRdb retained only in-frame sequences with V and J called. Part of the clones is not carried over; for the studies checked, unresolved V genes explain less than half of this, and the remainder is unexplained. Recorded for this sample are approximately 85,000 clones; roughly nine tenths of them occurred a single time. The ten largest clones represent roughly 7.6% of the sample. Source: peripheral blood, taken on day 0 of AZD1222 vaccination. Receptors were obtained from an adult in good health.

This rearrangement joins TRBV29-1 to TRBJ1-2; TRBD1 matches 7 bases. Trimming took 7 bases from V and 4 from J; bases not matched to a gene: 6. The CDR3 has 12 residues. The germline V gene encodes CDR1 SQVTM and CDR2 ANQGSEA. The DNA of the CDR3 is TGCAGCGACGCACAGGGGTCCTATGGCTACACCTTC. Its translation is CSDAQGSYGYTF.

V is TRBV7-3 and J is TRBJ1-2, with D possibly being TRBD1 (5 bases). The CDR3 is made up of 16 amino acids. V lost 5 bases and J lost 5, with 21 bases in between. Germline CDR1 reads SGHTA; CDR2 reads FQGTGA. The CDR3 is CASSLGASEAGYGYTF. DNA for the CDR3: TGTGCCAGCAGCCTAGGGGCCTCGGAGGCGGGGTATGGCTACACCTTC.

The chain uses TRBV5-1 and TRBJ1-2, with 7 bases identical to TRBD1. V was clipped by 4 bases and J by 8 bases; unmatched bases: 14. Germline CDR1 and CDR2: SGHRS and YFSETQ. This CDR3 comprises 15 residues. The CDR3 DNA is TGCGCCAGCAGCGTCCCGGGACAGAAGTCTGGGGGCTACACCTTC. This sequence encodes CASSVPGQKSGGYTF. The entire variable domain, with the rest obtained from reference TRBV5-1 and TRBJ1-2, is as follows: KAGVTQTPRYLIKTRGQQVTLSCSPISGHRSVSWYQQTPGQGLQFLFEYFSETQRNKGNFPGRFSGRQFSNSRSEMNVSTLELGDSALYLCASSVPGQKSGGYTFGSGTRLTVV.

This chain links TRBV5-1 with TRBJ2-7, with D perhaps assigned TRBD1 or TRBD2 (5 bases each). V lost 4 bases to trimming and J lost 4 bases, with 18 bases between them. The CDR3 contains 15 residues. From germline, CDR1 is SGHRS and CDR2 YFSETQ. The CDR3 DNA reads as TGCGCCAGCAGCCCCGGACTGACAGCTTATTACGAGCAGTACTTC. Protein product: CASSPGLTAYYEQYF. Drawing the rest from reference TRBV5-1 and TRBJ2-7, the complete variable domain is KAGVTQTPRYLIKTRGQQVTLSCSPISGHRSVSWYQQTPGQGLQFLFEYFSETQRNKGNFPGRFSGRQFSNSRSEMNVSTLELGDSALYLCASSPGLTAYYEQYFGPGTRLTVT.

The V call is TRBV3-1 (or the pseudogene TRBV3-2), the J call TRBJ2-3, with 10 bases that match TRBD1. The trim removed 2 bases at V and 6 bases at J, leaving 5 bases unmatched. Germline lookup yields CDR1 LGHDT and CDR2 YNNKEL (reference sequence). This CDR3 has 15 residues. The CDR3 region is CASSQRGQGWDTQYF. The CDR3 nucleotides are TGTGCCAGCAGCCAAAGGGGACAGGGGTGGGATACGCAGTATTTT.

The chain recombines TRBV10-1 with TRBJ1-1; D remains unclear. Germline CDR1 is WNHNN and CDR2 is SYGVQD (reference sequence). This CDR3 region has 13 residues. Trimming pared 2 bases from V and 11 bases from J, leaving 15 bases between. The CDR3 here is CASSEAPGEKAFF. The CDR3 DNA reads TGCGCCAGCAGTGAGGCGCCGGGAGAAAAGGCTTTCTTT.

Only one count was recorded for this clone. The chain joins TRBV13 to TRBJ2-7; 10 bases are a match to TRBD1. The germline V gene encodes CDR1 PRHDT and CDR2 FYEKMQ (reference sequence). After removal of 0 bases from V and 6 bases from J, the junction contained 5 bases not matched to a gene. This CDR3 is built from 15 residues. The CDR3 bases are TGTGCCAGCAGCTTAGGGGGGACAGGGGTTCGCGAGCAGTACTTC. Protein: CASSLGGTGVREQYF.

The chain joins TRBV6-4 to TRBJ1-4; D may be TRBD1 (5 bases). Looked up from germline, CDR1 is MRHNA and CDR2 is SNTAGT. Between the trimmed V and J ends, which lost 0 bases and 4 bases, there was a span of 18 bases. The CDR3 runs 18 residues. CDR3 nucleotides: TGTGCCAGCAGTGACTCGGGGGTTGACGCAGCCCTTAATGAAAAACTGTTTTTT. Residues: CASSDSGVDAALNEKLFF.

The CDR3 sequence: CASSFREANTEAFF. CDR3 nucleotide sequence: TGTGCCAGCAGCTTCAGGGAGGCGAACACTGAAGCTTTCTTT. The J gene is TRBJ1-1, the V gene TRBV7-9, with D maybe TRBD1 (5 bases). V lost 3 bases and J 1 base, leaving 9 bases between the germline ends. Per the germline V gene, CDR1 is SEHNR and CDR2 is FQNEAQ (reference sequence). The CDR3 consists of 14 residues.